This note documents a single T cell receptor (beta chain) sequence. The repertoire came from unfractionated whole blood and reflected all unsorted peripheral T cells. Reverse transcription used about 510 ng RNA and constant-region primers for alpha and beta. Alpha and beta chain libraries were made separately by chain-specific third strand synthesis with multiplexing indices. TCRdb reprocessed the 5' RACE reads via MiXCR and lists one record per CDR3 protein. The table has around 4,300 distinct CDR3 sequences, roughly 8.3% seen once. The data originate from a study of HIV-infected patients and healthy controls. The germline V gene encodes CDR1 SNHLY and CDR2 FYNNEI. Trimming at V came to 6 bases and at J to 5 bases, leaving 8 bases not matched to a gene. There are 15 residues in the CDR3.

The chain recombines TRBV2 with TRBJ2-2, with 8 bases identical to TRBD1. The clonotype was recovered from an adult with HIV infection. The sample here was blood, taken before antiretroviral therapy. This chain's CDR3 is CASRAGTGRTGELFF. DNA of the CDR3: TGTGCCAGCAGAGCCGGGACAGGAAGAACCGGGGAGCTGTTTTTT.